This TCR beta chain stems from a study of CD8 T cells in ankylosing spondylitis. General observations from the study: Earlier reports found some motif variants in synovial fluid and blood in reactive arthritis.

This clonotype was seen more than once but under ten times. Its antigen remains unidentified. Quantitative barcoded 5'-RACE was used to prepare TCR beta libraries. TCRdb analysed the 5' RACE reads with MiXCR anew, one entry per CDR3 protein. Counted here are about 340,000 distinct CDR3 sequences, roughly 14% occurring once; the ten biggest clones make up about 1%. The CDR3 is 14 residues long. Germline assignment: CDR1 MNHNS and CDR2 SASEGT. The ends lost 6 bases at V and 8 bases at J; junction bases unmatched: 7. The receptor was isolated from a male donor with ankylosing spondylitis or in good health (not recorded which). The material sequenced was blood, either unsorted or a sorted T cell fraction (not recorded which). The chain combines TRBV6-1 with TRBJ1-4; 9 nucleotides line up with TRBD1. CDR3 residues: CASRLGTGKEKLFF. The DNA for the CDR3 is TGTGCCAGCAGGCTCGGGACAGGGAAAGAAAAACTGTTTTTT.